Presented here are 7 T cell receptor beta chains from one specimen sequenced in a study of blood T cell repertoires in COVID-19. Method: immunoSEQ multiplex PCR; TCRdb's copy keeps in-frame clones and lacks some. The table shows approximately 130,000 clones, with around four fifths occurring only once. What was sequenced was peripheral blood. The origin of the receptors is a human donor in a cohort sampled during active COVID-19.

The rearrangement joins TRBV2 to TRBJ2-7; maybe TRBD2 (5 bases). The germline gives CDR1 SNHLY, CDR2 FYNNEI. Trimming cost V 8 bases and J 7 bases, with 18 bases left between them. This CDR3 has 13 amino acids. The CDR3 sequence: CASPLPDGVEQYF. The CDR3 coding sequence is TGTGCCAGCCCCCTCCCGGACGGGGTGGAGCAGTACTTC.

This clone was recorded once. This rearrangement joins TRBV7-2 to TRBJ2-5, with 7 positions matching TRBD1. Trimming cost V 5 bases and J 0 bases; bases outside gene matches: 3. The CDR3 runs 14 residues. Germline V gene sequence: CDR1 SGHTA, CDR2 FQGNSA. CDR3 protein: CASSPGGDQETQYF. CDR3 nucleotide sequence: TGTGCCAGCAGCCCAGGGGGTGACCAAGAGACCCAGTACTTC.

This sequence joins TRBV7-9 and TRBJ2-3; 8 bases are shared with TRBD1. Germline values: CDR1 SEHNR, CDR2 FQNEAQ (reference sequence). V trimming: 5 bases; J trimming: 0 bases; junction bases outside the gene matches: 7. The CDR3 length is 16 residues. This CDR3 is CASSDRTGTSTDTQYF. The CDR3 region has the DNA TGTGCCAGCAGCGACCGGACAGGGACTAGCACAGATACGCAGTATTTT.

This clone was counted a few times. V usage is TRBV18 and J usage is TRBJ1-5; D not certain. Looked up from germline, CDR1 is KGHSH and CDR2 is LQKENI. The CDR3 consists of 14 residues. V was shortened by 2 bases and J by 5 bases, with 10 bases between the two germline ends. The CDR3 DNA is TGTGCCAGCTCACCAACGACGGGTGATCAGCCCCAGCATTTT. It is translated as CASSPTTGDQPQHF.

V and J are TRBV5-1 and TRBJ1-2; D gene unclear. The CDR3 contains 13 residues. V was shortened by 0 bases and J by 4 bases, with 7 bases between the two germline ends. Germline V gives CDR1 SGHRS, CDR2 YFSETQ. CDR3 in DNA: TGCGCCAGCAGCTTGGATCAGGTCTATGGCTACACCTTC. Its translation is CASSLDQVYGYTF.

The chain has TRBV10-3 and TRBJ1-6; TRBD1 matches at 12 bases. The germline V gene has CDR1 ENHRY and CDR2 SYGVKD. The CDR3 loop spans 15 amino acids. V was pared by 2 bases and J by 10 bases, with 3 bases of the junction left unmatched. This CDR3 is CAISETGTGGSPLHF. The CDR3 region has the DNA TGTGCCATCAGTGAGACCGGGACAGGGGGCTCACCCCTCCACTTT.

This clone was counted a single time. The chain links TRBV12-5 to TRBJ1-1; 7 nucleotides agree with TRBD1. The CDR3 is 14 residues long. Losses at the gene ends were 5 bases for V and 4 bases for J; bases not matched to a gene: 7. Germline V gene lookup returns CDR1 LGHNT and CDR2 FRNRAP. In nucleotides, the CDR3 is TGTGCTAGTGGTCCTGACAGGGATGTCACTGAAGCTTTCTTT. It is translated as CASGPDRDVTEAFF.